The 12 T cell receptor beta chains in this list originate from one sample, sequenced in a study of identical twins' blood T cells. TCRdb re-analysed the 5' RACE reads in MiXCR, keeping a single row per CDR3 protein. The repertoire includes roughly 380,000 distinct CDR3 sequences, over 25% of them detected once, and around 5.6% sits in the top ten. Sequencing input: PBMCs. Receptors originate from a woman aged 18-49 years in good health.

The chain carries TRBV6-1 and TRBJ1-5; no clear D gene. The germline V gene encodes CDR1 MNHNS and CDR2 SASEGT. The CDR3 length is 17 residues. Trimming removed 1 base at V and 0 bases at J, with 13 bases between. The CDR3 nucleotides are TGTGCCAGCAGTGAAGGGACCCCGTCACCTAGCAATCAGCCCCAGCATTTT. Translating gives CASSEGTPSPSNQPQHF.

This clonotype was counted a few times. This sequence joins TRBV3-1 and TRBJ1-2, with D perhaps TRBD1 (5 bases). The CDR3 runs 14 residues. Germline V gene sequence: CDR1 LGHDT, CDR2 YNNKEL (reference sequence). With 3 bases removed from V and 2 bases from J, the gap between germline ends came to 10 bases. This chain's CDR3 is CASSHGGTNYGYTF. CDR3 sequence (DNA): TGTGCCAGCAGCCACGGCGGGACCAACTATGGCTACACCTTC.

This clonotype was recorded many times. The rearrangement joins TRBV7-9 to TRBJ1-1; TRBD1 matches 7 bases. The CDR3 contains 13 residues. With 5 bases clipped from V and 4 bases from J, the junction kept 4 bases outside the gene matches. The germline V gene has CDR1 SEHNR and CDR2 FQNEAQ (reference sequence). CDR3 sequence (DNA): TGTGCCAGCAGCCAGGGGGGGGGCACTGAAGCTTTCTTT. Protein: CASSQGGGTEAFF.

This clonotype was seen ten or more times. The CDR3 DNA reads as TGCGCCAGCAGACTCGGGACAGCGAACACCGGGGAGCTGTTTTTT. Translating it yields CASRLGTANTGELFF. V is TRBV5-1 and J is TRBJ2-2; 7 nucleotides line up with TRBD1. The CDR3 extends over 15 amino acids. Trimming removed 5 bases from V and 0 bases from J; junction bases left unmatched: 4. Germline V CDR1 and CDR2: SGHRS, YFSETQ.

The chain links TRBV5-1 to TRBJ2-1; D not certain. Germline V lookup: CDR1 SGHRS, CDR2 YFSETQ. The CDR3 totals 18 residues. The ends were cut back, 0 bases at V and 8 bases at J, with 24 bases in the middle. DNA for the CDR3: TGCGCCAGCAGCTTGGGCTCTAGGATTGTACCAATTGGGGATGAGCAGTTCTTC. Encoded protein: CASSLGSRIVPIGDEQFF.

On this clonotype: Relative to the germline gene, one junction end is altered; a read error may explain this. This chain connects TRBV12-3 or TRBV12-4 to TRBJ1-1; TRBD1 aligns across 8 bases. CDR3 size: 15 residues. The DNA of the CDR3 is TGTGCCAGCAGTCTCGTGGACAGGGTGAACACTAAAGCTTTCTTT. Translating gives CASSLVDRVNTKAFF.

The V and J genes are TRBV7-9 and TRBJ1-1; no firm D call. V dropped 7 bases and J dropped 4 bases, with 10 bases sitting between them. CDR1 is SEHNR and CDR2 is FQNEAQ in the germline V gene (reference sequence). The CDR3 length is 12 residues. CDR3 loop: CASTFWVTEAFF. CDR3 sequence (DNA): TGTGCCAGCACTTTTTGGGTCACTGAAGCTTTCTTT.

This sequence joins TRBV5-4 and TRBJ2-3; 7 positions agree with TRBD1. The CDR3 contains 17 residues. The V segment lost 6 bases and the J segment 2 bases; nucleotides outside the gene matches: 15. Germline V CDR1 and CDR2: SGHNT, YYREEE (reference sequence). In DNA, the CDR3 is TGTGCCAGCACCAGGGCACCAGGGGGAGATTTCACAGATACGCAGTATTTT. It is translated as CASTRAPGGDFTDTQYF.

This chain links TRBV5-1 with TRBJ1-1; 9 bases are a match to TRBD1. The CDR3 is 17 residues long. The germline V gene has CDR1 SGHRS and CDR2 YFSETQ. V shed 5 bases, J shed 5 bases, and the junction held 16 bases outside the gene matches. CDR3 in amino acids: CASRVPDRGPLGTEAFF. The DNA for the CDR3 is TGCGCCAGCAGAGTTCCGGACAGGGGCCCCCTTGGAACTGAAGCTTTCTTT. Looking up the rest from reference TRBV5-1 and TRBJ1-1 gives the full variable domain: KAGVTQTPRYLIKTRGQQVTLSCSPISGHRSVSWYQQTPGQGLQFLFEYFSETQRNKGNFPGRFSGRQFSNSRSEMNVSTLELGDSALYLCASRVPDRGPLGTEAFFGQGTRLTVV.

This sequence joins TRBV20-1 and TRBJ2-1; D is possibly TRBD2 (6 bases). Per the germline V gene, CDR1 is DFQATT and CDR2 is SNEGSKA (reference sequence). The length of the CDR3 is 16 residues. The ends were cut back, 1 base at V and 4 bases at J, with 17 bases in the middle. The CDR3 nucleotides are TGCAGTGCTAGAGCCTTAGGGGCTAGCGTATACAATGAGCAGTTCTTC. Translating gives CSARALGASVYNEQFF.

The chain carries TRBV18 and TRBJ1-1; D remains unclear. Germline CDR1 reads KGHSH; CDR2 reads LQKENI. The CDR3 covers 13 residues. The CDR3 region has the DNA TGTTCTACGATCGGGCAGTCGAACACTGAAGCTTTCTTT. It is translated as CSTIGQSNTEAFF.

This clonotype has more than one count but fewer than ten. The chain uses TRBV11-2 and TRBJ1-3; no definite D call. Trimming removed 1 base from V and 0 bases from J, with 4 bases in between. The germline gives CDR1 SGHAT, CDR2 FQNNGV. This CDR3 is 14 amino acids long. CDR3 coding DNA: TGTGCCAGCAGCTTAGCCTACTCTGGAAACACCATATATTTT. Translated: CASSLAYSGNTIYF.